Sequencing of this TCR beta chain was carried out in a study of early T cells in non-severe SARS-CoV-2 infection. A single record per CDR3 protein comes from TCRdb applying MiXCR to the 5' RACE reads. The sample lists tens of thousands of distinct CDR3 sequences, 5.8% occurring once. The sample holds many counts of this clonotype. The CDR3 spans 13 residues. The trim removed 5 bases at V and 11 bases at J, leaving 10 bases unmatched. Germline assignment: CDR1 MNHEY and CDR2 SMNVEV (reference sequence). The chain is built from TRBV27 and TRBJ1-1; 8 bases line up with TRBD1. The material sequenced was whole blood. The TCR was taken from an adult who was a healthcare worker with PCR-confirmed SARS-CoV-2 infection or an uninfected control (not recorded which). CDR3 amino acids: CASSPATGGKAFF. DNA for the CDR3: TGTGCCAGCAGTCCAGCCACAGGGGGGAAGGCTTTCTTT.